This TCR beta chain was documented in a study of CD8 T cells in ankylosing spondylitis. General observations from the study: Disease-linked clones bore a CD8+ phenotype and were relatively rare in peripheral blood. Characteristic, it appeared, of ankylosing spondylitis blood was a TCR beta motif of seven or eight highly homologous variants. Matched ankylosing spondylitis synovial fluid reportedly showed significant enrichment of disease-linked clones.

Germline loops: CDR1 LGHDT, CDR2 YNNKEL (reference sequence). With 0 bases removed from V and 6 bases from J, the gap between germline ends came to 10 bases. The CDR3 loop spans 14 amino acids. TCRdb re-called the 5' RACE reads through MiXCR, storing one row per CDR3 protein. The sample records more than 400,000 distinct CDR3 sequences, about 5.7% being singletons. In the case of this clonotype: The antigen remains undetermined.

This sequence was found in a male donor with ankylosing spondylitis. The rearrangement uses TRBV3-1 and TRBJ2-3; D might be TRBD1 or TRBD2, each matching 5 bases. Sample: blood, either unsorted or a sorted T cell fraction (not recorded which). The CDR3 spells CASSQDRWGDTQYF. CDR3 nucleotide sequence: TGTGCCAGCAGCCAAGATCGCTGGGGGGATACGCAGTATTTT.